This T cell receptor beta chain was found in a study of blood T cell repertoires in COVID-19. Study overall: Sites across the United States, Italy and Spain contributed samples from acute and convalescent COVID-19. The cDNA or gDNA used as material had been derived from T cells, B-cell-depleted T cells, or PBMCs.

Germline V gene lookup returns CDR1 GTSNPN and CDR2 SVGIG (reference sequence). With 0 bases clipped from V and 13 bases from J, the junction kept 14 bases outside the gene matches. The CDR3 contains 14 residues. This clone was recorded a few times. Under the authors' procedure: Amplification of reference gene primers provided the estimated nucleated cell counts. The method was immunoSEQ multiplex PCR; TCRdb's version includes in-frame clones alone and lacks a portion of them. That table supplies the V and J calls and clone size; D and trimming were determined from the DNA. Of approximately 250,000 clones listed, around four fifths are singletons.

The sample comprised peripheral blood. This TCR came from a man in his fifties or sixties who had recovered from COVID-19. This chain links TRBV30 with TRBJ1-2, with 7 bases that match TRBD1. CDR3 nucleotide sequence: TGTGCCTGGAGTGTTTCCGCTGGACAGGCGTACGGCACCTTC. Translating gives CAWSVSAGQAYGTF.